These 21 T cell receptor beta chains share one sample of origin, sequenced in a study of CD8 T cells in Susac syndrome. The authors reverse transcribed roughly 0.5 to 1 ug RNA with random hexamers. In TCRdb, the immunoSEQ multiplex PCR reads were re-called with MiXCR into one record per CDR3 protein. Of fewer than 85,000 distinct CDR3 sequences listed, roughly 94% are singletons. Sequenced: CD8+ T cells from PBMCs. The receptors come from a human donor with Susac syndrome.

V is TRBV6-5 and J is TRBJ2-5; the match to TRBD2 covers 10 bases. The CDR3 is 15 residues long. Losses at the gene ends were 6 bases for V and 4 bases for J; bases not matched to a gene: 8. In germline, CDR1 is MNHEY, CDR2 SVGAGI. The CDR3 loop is CASSPGTSVLETQYF. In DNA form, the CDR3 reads TGTGCCAGCAGCCCCGGGACTAGCGTTTTAGAGACCCAGTACTTC.

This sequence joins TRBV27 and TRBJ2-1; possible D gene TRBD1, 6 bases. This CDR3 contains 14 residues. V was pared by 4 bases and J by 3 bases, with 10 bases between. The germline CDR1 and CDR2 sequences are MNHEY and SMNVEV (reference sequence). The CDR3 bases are TGTGCCAGCAGTTCAGCAGGGGACTACAATGAGCAGTTCTTC. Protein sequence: CASSSAGDYNEQFF.

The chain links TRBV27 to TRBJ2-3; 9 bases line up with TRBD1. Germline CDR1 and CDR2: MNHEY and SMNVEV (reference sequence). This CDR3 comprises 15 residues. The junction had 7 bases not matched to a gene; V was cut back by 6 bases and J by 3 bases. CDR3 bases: TGTGCCAGCAGCCGACGGGACAGGGAAACAGATACGCAGTATTTT. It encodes CASSRRDRETDTQYF.

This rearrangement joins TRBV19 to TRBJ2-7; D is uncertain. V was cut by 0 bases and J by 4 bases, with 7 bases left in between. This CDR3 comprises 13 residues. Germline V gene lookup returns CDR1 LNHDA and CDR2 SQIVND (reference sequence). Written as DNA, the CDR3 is TGTGCCAGTAGTATAGATCCGGGTTACGAGCAGTACTTC. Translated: CASSIDPGYEQYF.

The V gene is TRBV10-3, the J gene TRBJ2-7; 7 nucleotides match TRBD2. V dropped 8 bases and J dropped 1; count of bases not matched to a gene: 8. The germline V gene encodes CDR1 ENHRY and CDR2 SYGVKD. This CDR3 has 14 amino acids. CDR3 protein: CAISMRGRSYEQYF. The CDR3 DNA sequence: TGTGCCATCTCTATGCGGGGGAGGTCCTACGAGCAGTACTTC.

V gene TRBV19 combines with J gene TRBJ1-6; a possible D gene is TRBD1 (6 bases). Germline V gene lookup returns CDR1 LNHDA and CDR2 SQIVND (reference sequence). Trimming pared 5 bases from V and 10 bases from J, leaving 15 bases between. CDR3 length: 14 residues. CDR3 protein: CASSPLTGSSPLHF. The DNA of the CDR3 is TGTGCCAGTAGTCCCCTGACAGGATCATCACCCCTCCACTTT.

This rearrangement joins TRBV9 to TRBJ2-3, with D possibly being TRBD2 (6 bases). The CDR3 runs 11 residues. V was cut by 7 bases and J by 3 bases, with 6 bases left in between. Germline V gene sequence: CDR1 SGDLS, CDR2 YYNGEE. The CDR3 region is CASGGTDTQYF. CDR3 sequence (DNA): TGTGCCAGCGGAGGGACAGATACGCAGTATTTT.

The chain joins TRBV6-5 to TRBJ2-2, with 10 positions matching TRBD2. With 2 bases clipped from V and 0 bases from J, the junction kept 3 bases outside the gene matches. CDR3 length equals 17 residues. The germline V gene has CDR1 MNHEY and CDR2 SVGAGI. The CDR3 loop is CASSYVSGGPNTGELFF. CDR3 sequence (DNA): TGTGCCAGCAGTTACGTTAGCGGGGGGCCGAACACCGGGGAGCTGTTTTTT.

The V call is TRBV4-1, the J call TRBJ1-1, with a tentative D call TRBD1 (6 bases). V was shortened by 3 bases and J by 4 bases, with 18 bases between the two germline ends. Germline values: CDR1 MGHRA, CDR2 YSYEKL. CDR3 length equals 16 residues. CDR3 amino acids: CASSQYLGQLITEAFF. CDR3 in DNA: TGCGCCAGCAGCCAGTACCTGGGACAACTGATCACTGAAGCTTTCTTT.

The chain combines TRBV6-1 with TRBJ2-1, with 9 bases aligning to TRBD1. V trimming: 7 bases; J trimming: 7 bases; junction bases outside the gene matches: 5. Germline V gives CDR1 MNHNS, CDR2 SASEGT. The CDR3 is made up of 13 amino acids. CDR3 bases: TGTGCCAGCATAGACAGGGGGACGAATGAGCAGTTCTTC. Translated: CASIDRGTNEQFF.

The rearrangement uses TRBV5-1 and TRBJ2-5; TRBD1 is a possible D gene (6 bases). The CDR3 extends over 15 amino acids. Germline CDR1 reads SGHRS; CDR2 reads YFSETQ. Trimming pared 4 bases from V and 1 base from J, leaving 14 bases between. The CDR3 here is CASSAEGQLQETQYF. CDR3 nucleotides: TGCGCCAGCAGCGCCGAGGGACAACTCCAAGAGACCCAGTACTTC. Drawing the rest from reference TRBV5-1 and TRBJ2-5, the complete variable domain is KAGVTQTPRYLIKTRGQQVTLSCSPISGHRSVSWYQQTPGQGLQFLFEYFSETQRNKGNFPGRFSGRQFSNSRSEMNVSTLELGDSALYLCASSAEGQLQETQYFGPGTRLLVL.

CDR3 protein: CASSYSGVGGTDTQYF. DNA for the CDR3: TGTGCCAGCAGTTACTCGGGCGTCGGGGGCACAGATACGCAGTATTTT. The chain joins TRBV6-5 to TRBJ2-3, with D perhaps TRBD2 (5 bases). Trimming stripped 0 bases from V and 1 base from J, with 11 bases between. The V gene's germline CDR1 is MNHEY and CDR2 SVGAGI. This CDR3 spans 16 amino acids.

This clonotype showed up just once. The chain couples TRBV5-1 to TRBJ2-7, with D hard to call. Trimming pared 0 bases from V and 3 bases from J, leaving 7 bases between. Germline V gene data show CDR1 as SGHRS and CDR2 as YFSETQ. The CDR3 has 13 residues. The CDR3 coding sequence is TGCGCCAGCAGCTTGGGCCGGAACTACGAGCAGTACTTC. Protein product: CASSLGRNYEQYF.

CDR3 nucleotide sequence: TGTGCCAGCAGCTTAGAGGGGGGGCGCGGAGAGCAGTACTTC. This encodes CASSLEGGRGEQYF. This chain links TRBV7-9 with TRBJ2-7; tentative D call: TRBD2 (7 bases). This CDR3 region has 14 residues. V was clipped by 1 base and J by 7 bases, with 14 bases between them. Germline V CDR1 and CDR2: SEHNR, FQNEAQ (reference sequence).

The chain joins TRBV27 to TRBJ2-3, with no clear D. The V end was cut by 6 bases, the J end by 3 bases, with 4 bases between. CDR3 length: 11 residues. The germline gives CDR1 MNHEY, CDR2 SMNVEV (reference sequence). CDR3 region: CASRKTDTQYF. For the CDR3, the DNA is TGTGCCAGCAGGAAAACAGATACGCAGTATTTT.

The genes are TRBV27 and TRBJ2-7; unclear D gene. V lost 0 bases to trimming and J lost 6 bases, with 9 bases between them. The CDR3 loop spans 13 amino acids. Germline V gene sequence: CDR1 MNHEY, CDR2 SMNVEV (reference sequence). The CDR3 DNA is TGTGCCAGCAGTTTATCATTGACGCTCGAGCAGTACTTC. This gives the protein CASSLSLTLEQYF.

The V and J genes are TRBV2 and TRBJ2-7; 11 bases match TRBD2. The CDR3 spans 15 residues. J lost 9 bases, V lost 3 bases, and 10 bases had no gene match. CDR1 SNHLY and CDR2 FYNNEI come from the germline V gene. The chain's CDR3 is CASSEPIAGGPWQYF. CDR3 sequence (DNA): TGTGCCAGCAGTGAGCCTATAGCGGGGGGGCCTTGGCAGTACTTC.

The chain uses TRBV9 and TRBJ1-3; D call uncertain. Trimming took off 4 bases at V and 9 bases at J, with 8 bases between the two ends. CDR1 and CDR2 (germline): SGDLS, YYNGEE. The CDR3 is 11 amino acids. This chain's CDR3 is CASSSPTTIYF. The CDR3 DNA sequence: TGTGCCAGCAGCTCCCCGACCACCATATATTTT. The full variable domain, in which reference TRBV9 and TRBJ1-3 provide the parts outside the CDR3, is DSGVTQTPKHLITATGQRVTLRCSPRSGDLSVYWYQQSLDQGLQFLIQYYNGEERAKGNILERFSAQQFPDLHSELNLSSLELGDSALYFCASSSPTTIYFGEGSWLTVV.

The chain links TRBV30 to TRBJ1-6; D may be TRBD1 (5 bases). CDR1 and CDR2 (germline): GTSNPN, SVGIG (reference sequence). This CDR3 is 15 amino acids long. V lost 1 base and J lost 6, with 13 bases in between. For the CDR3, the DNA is TGTGCCTGGAGTGCCCCGGGGGAAGGTAATTCACCCCTCCACTTT. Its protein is CAWSAPGEGNSPLHF.

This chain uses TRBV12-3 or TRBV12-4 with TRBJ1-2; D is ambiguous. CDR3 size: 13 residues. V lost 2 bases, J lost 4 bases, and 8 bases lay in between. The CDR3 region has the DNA TGTGCCAGCAGTTTAACGTTGGGCTATGGCTACACCTTC. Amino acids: CASSLTLGYGYTF.

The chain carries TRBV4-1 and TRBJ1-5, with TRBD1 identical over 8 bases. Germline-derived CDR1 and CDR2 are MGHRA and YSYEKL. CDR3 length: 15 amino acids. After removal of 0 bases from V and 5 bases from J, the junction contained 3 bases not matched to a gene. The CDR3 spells CASSQEGTGDQPQHF. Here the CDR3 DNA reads TGCGCCAGCAGCCAAGAGGGGACAGGAGATCAGCCCCAGCATTTT.